What follows describes a single T cell receptor beta chain. The CDR3 runs 11 residues. Germline CDR1 and CDR2: SQVTM and ANQGSEA. With 7 bases removed from V and 3 bases from J, the gap between germline ends came to 10 bases. These data originate in a study of CD8 T cells in Susac syndrome. The RNA, roughly 0.45 to 1 ug, was put through reverse transcription using random hexamers. One entry per CDR3 protein results from TCRdb running MiXCR on the immunoSEQ multiplex PCR reads. The table records about 160,000 distinct CDR3 sequences, around 95% of them present only once. The rearrangement uses TRBV29-1 and TRBJ2-7; no firm D call. The receptor's source is a human donor with Susac syndrome. The material sequenced was CD4+ T cells from PBMCs. CDR3 sequence reads: CSASFRYEQYF. The CDR3 region has the DNA TGCAGCGCATCCTTTCGCTACGAGCAGTACTTC.